Below are 5 T cell receptor beta chains sequenced from a single sample in a study of blood T cell repertoires in COVID-19. Some clones are missing from TCRdb's copy, which holds only in-frame ones; the method was immunoSEQ multiplex PCR. The sample records tens of thousands of clones, about 85% being singletons. The sample taken for sequencing was peripheral blood. Every receptor here comes from a man older than 75 with active or convalescent COVID-19.

This clone was observed once. The chain is built from TRBV10-3 and TRBJ2-2, with D possibly TRBD1 on 6 matching bases. Between the trimmed V and J ends, which lost 6 bases and 1 base, there was a span of 9 bases. The germline gives CDR1 ENHRY, CDR2 SYGVKD. The CDR3 contains 14 residues. DNA for the CDR3: TGTGCCATCAGGAGGACAGAGAACACCGGGGAGCTGTTTTTT. Amino acid sequence: CAIRRTENTGELFF.

This chain connects TRBV4-1 to TRBJ1-5, with D perhaps TRBD1 (6 bases). The CDR3 consists of 14 residues. Germline CDR1 reads MGHRA; CDR2 reads YSYEKL. V dropped 2 bases and J dropped 5 bases, with 10 bases sitting between them. The CDR3 sequence is CASSQSTGYQPQHF. The DNA of the CDR3 is TGCGCCAGCAGCCAAAGTACAGGGTATCAGCCCCAGCATTTT.

The J gene is TRBJ1-1, the V gene TRBV19; no clear D gene. There are 13 residues in the CDR3. The V and J ends lost 3 bases and 1 base respectively, with 6 bases between them. Germline assignment: CDR1 LNHDA and CDR2 SQIVND (reference sequence). The CDR3 DNA reads as TGTGCCAGTAGTATTGGAGGGAACACTGAAGCTTTCTTT. Protein: CASSIGGNTEAFF.

The chain has TRBV5-1 and TRBJ2-2; 7 nucleotides line up with TRBD2. The germline V gene encodes CDR1 SGHRS and CDR2 YFSETQ. The ends lost 1 base at V and 0 bases at J; junction bases unmatched: 6. The CDR3 is 17 residues long. The CDR3 DNA reads TGCGCCAGCAGCTTGAGTAGCGGGTCGGCGAACACCGGGGAGCTGTTTTTT. Translating gives CASSLSSGSANTGELFF.

This sequence joins TRBV7-2 and TRBJ2-1; 8 bases are a match to TRBD2. The CDR3 runs 16 residues. The junction had 6 bases not matched to a gene; V was cut back by 5 bases and J by 0 bases. Germline V gene lookup returns CDR1 SGHTA and CDR2 FQGNSA. CDR3 protein: CASSLRGTSSYNEQFF. The DNA for the CDR3 is TGTGCCAGCAGCCTTAGAGGGACTAGCTCCTACAATGAGCAGTTCTTC.